The 18 T cell receptor beta chains below were found in one sample sequenced in a study of yellow fever vaccine responses in identical twins. Via MiXCR, TCRdb re-called the RT-PCR reads, giving one row per CDR3 protein. The table lists thousands of distinct CDR3 sequences, about 7.4% of them singletons. The sample in question was T cells from blood (PBMCs), unsorted or a sorted subset (not recorded which), obtained 2 years after vaccination. The receptors shown here come from a woman between 18 and 29 years old who received the yellow fever vaccine.

Judged by abundance, this clonotype is medium-sized. The chain carries TRBV5-6 and TRBJ2-7; D not certain. V was shortened by 5 bases and J by 0 bases, with 3 bases between the two germline ends. The CDR3 is made up of 11 amino acids. The germline V gene encodes CDR1 SGHDT and CDR2 YYEEEE. The CDR3 bases are TGTGCCAGCAGTAACTCCTACGAGCAGTACTTC. It is translated as CASSNSYEQYF. Filled out from reference TRBV5-6 and TRBJ2-7, the complete variable domain reads DAGVTQSPTHLIKTRGQQVTLRCSPKSGHDTVSWYQQALGQGPQFIFQYYEEEERQRGNFPDRFSGHQFPNYSSELNVNALLLGDSALYLCASSNSYEQYFGPGTRLTVT.

In this sample, this clonotype turned up a few times. The chain has TRBV7-6 and TRBJ2-5; D is unresolved. Germline V gene lookup returns CDR1 SGHVS and CDR2 FNYEAQ. The germline V and J ends were trimmed by 1 base and 1 base, with 7 bases remaining between them. This CDR3 has 14 amino acids. CDR3 nucleotide sequence: TGTGCCAGCAGCTTAGAAAGGTTCCAAGAGACCCAGTACTTC. Residues: CASSLERFQETQYF.

By sample share, this clonotype is medium-sized. This chain links TRBV5-2 with TRBJ2-1. TRBV5-2 corresponds to a pseudogene. The CDR3 has 12 residues. The DNA for the CDR3 is TGTGCCAGCAACCTTGACCGGTGGGAAAAGCTCTTC. It is translated as CASNLDRWEKLF.

This clonotype is labeled as medium-sized. V gene TRBV6-5 combines with J gene TRBJ2-3; 10 nucleotides line up with TRBD2. Germline trimming cut 4 bases from V and 2 bases from J; bases unmatched to any gene: 9. The CDR3 extends over 17 amino acids. In germline, CDR1 is MNHEY, CDR2 SVGAGI. The CDR3 reads CASSSWLAGVDTDTQYF. CDR3 DNA: TGTGCCAGCAGTTCCTGGCTAGCGGGAGTCGACACAGATACGCAGTATTTT.

The chain combines TRBV28 with TRBJ1-2; 11 bases match TRBD1. Germline V gene lookup returns CDR1 MDHEN and CDR2 SYDVKM. Trimming took 3 bases from V and 6 from J; bases not matched to a gene: 9. CDR3 size: 16 residues. CDR3 DNA sequence: TGTGCCAGCAGTTTGAATTTGGGACAGGGGGAGAATGGCTACACCTTC. Protein sequence: CASSLNLGQGENGYTF.

The chain links TRBV10-1 to TRBJ1-5; D call uncertain. The germline V gene encodes CDR1 WNHNN and CDR2 SYGVQD (reference sequence). V was cut by 4 bases and J by 0 bases, with 4 bases left in between. The CDR3 sequence is 13 residues long. The CDR3 region has the DNA TGCGCCAGCAGTGGGGGTAGCAATCAGCCCCAGCATTTT. Protein: CASSGGSNQPQHF.

V usage is TRBV4-3 and J usage is TRBJ2-7, with 11 bases that match TRBD2. Germline CDR1 LGHNA, CDR2 YSLEER. This CDR3 has 14 residues. The trim removed 4 bases at V and 4 bases at J, leaving 3 bases unmatched. The CDR3 DNA reads as TGCGCCAGCAGCCCGGGACTAGCGGCATACGAGCAGTACTTC. Translation gives CASSPGLAAYEQYF.

This clonotype was counted a few times. Here the CDR3 reads CASSTPPGRTEAFF. The DNA for the CDR3 is TGTGCCAGCAGCACGCCCCCAGGGAGGACTGAAGCTTTCTTT. The chain is built from TRBV4-2 and TRBJ1-1; TRBD1 might be the D (5 bases). Trimming cost V 5 bases and J 5 bases, with 15 bases left between them. Germline V gene sequence: CDR1 LGHNA, CDR2 YNFKEQ. CDR3 length equals 14 residues.

The chain uses TRBV7-9 and TRBJ2-7, with D unclear. CDR3 length: 12 amino acids. From germline, CDR1 is SEHNR and CDR2 FQNEAQ (reference sequence). V dropped 5 bases and J dropped 2 bases, with 7 bases sitting between them. CDR3 loop: CASSDRAYEQYF. DNA for the CDR3: TGTGCCAGCAGCGATCGGGCCTACGAGCAGTACTTC.

This clonotype rates as medium-sized. The J gene is TRBJ2-2, the V gene TRBV19; D is uncertain. The CDR3 extends over 13 amino acids. V was trimmed by 1 base and J by 4 bases, leaving 4 bases between them. Germline V gene sequence: CDR1 LNHDA, CDR2 SQIVND (reference sequence). This chain's CDR3 is CASSIAITGELFF. In nucleotides, the CDR3 is TGTGCCAGTAGTATAGCGATCACCGGGGAGCTGTTTTTT.

This chain connects TRBV29-1 to TRBJ2-7; 13 bases are a match to TRBD2. The germline V gene encodes CDR1 SQVTM and CDR2 ANQGSEA. V gave up 7 bases and J gave up 2 bases; unmatched junction bases: 2. This CDR3 is built from 13 residues. The CDR3 DNA follows: TGCAGCGCCGGGACTAGCGGGACCTACGAGCAGTACTTC. Residues: CSAGTSGTYEQYF.

Sample share makes this clonotype medium-sized (0.01 to 0.1%). The chain has TRBV3-1 and TRBJ2-5; D unclear. V lost 7 bases, J lost 2 bases, and 11 bases lay in between. From germline, CDR1 is LGHDT and CDR2 YNNKEL (reference sequence). CDR3 length: 13 residues. As DNA, the CDR3 is TGTGCCAGCAACCTACGCGGTCAAGAGACCCAGTACTTC. As protein: CASNLRGQETQYF.

This chain links TRBV20-1 with TRBJ2-3, with D possibly being TRBD2 (6 bases). Trimming removed 0 bases at V and 4 bases at J, with 17 bases between. This CDR3 comprises 16 residues. The germline CDR1 and CDR2 sequences are DFQATT and SNEGSKA (reference sequence). This CDR3 is CSARDYTSSSSDTQYF. CDR3 DNA sequence: TGCAGTGCTAGAGATTATACTAGCAGTTCCTCAGATACGCAGTATTTT.

V usage is TRBV6-1 and J usage is TRBJ2-2; D remains unclear. Germline CDR1 is MNHNS and CDR2 is SASEGT. Between the trimmed V and J ends, which lost 4 bases and 2 bases, there was a span of 8 bases. The CDR3 runs 14 residues. CDR3 bases: TGTGCCAGCAGTGGTCAGTTCAACACCGGGGAGCTGTTTTTT. Translation: CASSGQFNTGELFF.

The chain joins TRBV10-3 to TRBJ1-1, with D unresolved. CDR1 and CDR2 from the germline V gene are ENHRY and SYGVKD. V gave up 0 bases and J gave up 0 bases, with 11 bases separating them. CDR3 length equals 16 residues. The CDR3 sequence: CAISESGKSMNTEAFF. The DNA for the CDR3 is TGTGCCATCAGTGAGTCCGGTAAAAGCATGAACACTGAAGCTTTCTTT.

The chain employs TRBV15 and TRBJ1-2; TRBD1 is a possible D gene (5 bases). This CDR3 is built from 14 residues. Trimming cost V 3 bases and J 2 bases, with 10 bases left between them. In germline, CDR1 is LNHNV, CDR2 YYDKDF (reference sequence). The CDR3 sequence: CATSRDILNYGYTF. In DNA, the CDR3 is TGTGCCACCAGCAGGGACATCCTAAACTATGGCTACACCTTC.

This sequence joins TRBV6-5 and TRBJ2-1; TRBD1 is a possible D gene (6 bases). The germline CDR1 and CDR2 sequences are MNHEY and SVGAGI. V gave up 0 bases and J gave up 10 bases, with 13 bases separating them. The CDR3 spans 14 residues. The DNA of the CDR3 is TGTGCCAGCAGTTACTCAACCAGGGGCCGAGAGCAGTTCTTC. Its translation: CASSYSTRGREQFF.

This clonotype was picked up a small number of times. V and J are TRBV2 and TRBJ2-7; the D is unclear. V lost 1 base to trimming and J lost 6 bases, with 1 base between them. This CDR3 is built from 10 residues. Germline-derived CDR1 and CDR2 are SNHLY and FYNNEI. The CDR3 loop reads CASSEVEQYF. DNA for the CDR3: TGTGCCAGCAGTGAAGTCGAGCAGTACTTC.